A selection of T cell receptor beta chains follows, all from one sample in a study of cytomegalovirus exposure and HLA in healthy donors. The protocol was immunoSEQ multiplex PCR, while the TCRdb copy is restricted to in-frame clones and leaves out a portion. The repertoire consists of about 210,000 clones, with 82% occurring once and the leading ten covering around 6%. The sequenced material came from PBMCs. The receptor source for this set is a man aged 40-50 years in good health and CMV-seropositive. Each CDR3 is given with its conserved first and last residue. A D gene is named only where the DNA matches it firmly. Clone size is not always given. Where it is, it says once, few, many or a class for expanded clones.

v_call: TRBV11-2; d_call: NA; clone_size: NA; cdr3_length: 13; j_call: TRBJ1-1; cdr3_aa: CASSLGLATEAFF; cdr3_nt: TGTGCCAGCAGCTTAGGCCTAGCCACTGAAGCTTTCTTT
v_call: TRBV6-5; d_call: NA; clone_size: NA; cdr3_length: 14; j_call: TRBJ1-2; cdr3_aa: CASSYSGGAGGYTF; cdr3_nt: TGTGCCAGCAGTTACTCGGGGGGGGCTGGTGGCTACACCTTC
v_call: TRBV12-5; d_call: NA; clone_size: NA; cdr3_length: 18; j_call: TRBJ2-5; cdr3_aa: CASGLTPGVLPDWETQYF; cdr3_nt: TGTGCTAGTGGTTTGACCCCGGGGGTCCTACCTGATTGGGAGACCCAGTACTTC
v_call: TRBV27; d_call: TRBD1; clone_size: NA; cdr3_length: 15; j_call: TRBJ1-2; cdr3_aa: CASSSTGGPNYGYTF; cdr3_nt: TGTGCCAGCAGTTCGACAGGGGGCCCTAACTATGGCTACACCTTC
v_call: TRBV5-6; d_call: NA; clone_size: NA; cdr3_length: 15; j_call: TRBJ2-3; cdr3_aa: CASSFGVGLRDTQYF; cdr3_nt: TGTGCCAGCAGCTTCGGGGTGGGATTACGAGATACGCAGTATTTT
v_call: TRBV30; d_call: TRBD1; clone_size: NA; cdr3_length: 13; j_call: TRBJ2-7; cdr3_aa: CAWSGQGFNEQYF; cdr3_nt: TGTGCCTGGAGTGGACAGGGGTTCAACGAGCAGTACTTC
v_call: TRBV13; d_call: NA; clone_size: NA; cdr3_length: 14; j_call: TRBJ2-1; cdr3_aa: CASSLPSWDNEQFF; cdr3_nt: TGTGCCAGCAGCTTGCCTAGCTGGGACAATGAGCAGTTCTTC
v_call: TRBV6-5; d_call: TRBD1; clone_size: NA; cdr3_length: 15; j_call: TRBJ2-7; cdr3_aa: CASSYSSGGTYEQYF; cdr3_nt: TGTGCCAGCAGTTACTCCTCAGGGGGTACCTACGAGCAGTACTTC
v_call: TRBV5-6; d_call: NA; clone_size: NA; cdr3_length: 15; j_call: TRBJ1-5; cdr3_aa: CASSSRGTRRIAQHF; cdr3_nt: TGTGCCAGCAGCTCAAGGGGGACACGTCGTATCGCCCAGCATTTT
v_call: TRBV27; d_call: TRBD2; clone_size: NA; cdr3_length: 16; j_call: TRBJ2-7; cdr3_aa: CASSLSLAGGVYEQYF; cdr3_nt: TGTGCCAGCAGTTTATCCCTAGCGGGAGGGGTGTACGAGCAGTACTTC
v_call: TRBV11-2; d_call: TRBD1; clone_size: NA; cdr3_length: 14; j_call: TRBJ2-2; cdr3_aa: CASSSRQGTGELFF; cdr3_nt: TGTGCCAGCAGCTCCAGACAGGGTACCGGGGAGCTGTTTTTT
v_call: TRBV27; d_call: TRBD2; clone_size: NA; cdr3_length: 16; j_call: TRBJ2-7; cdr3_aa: CASSFRTSGSRYEQYF; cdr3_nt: TGTGCCAGCAGTTTCCGGACTAGCGGGAGTAGGTACGAGCAGTACTTC
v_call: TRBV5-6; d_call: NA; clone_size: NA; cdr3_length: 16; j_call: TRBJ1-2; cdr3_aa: CASSPLGDIYNYGYTF; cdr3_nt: TGTGCCAGCAGCCCCCTGGGGGACATATATAACTATGGCTACACCTTC
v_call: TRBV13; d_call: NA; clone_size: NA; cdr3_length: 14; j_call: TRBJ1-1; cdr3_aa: CASSSQGEDTEAFF; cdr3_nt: TGTGCCAGCAGCTCACAGGGTGAGGACACTGAAGCTTTCTTT
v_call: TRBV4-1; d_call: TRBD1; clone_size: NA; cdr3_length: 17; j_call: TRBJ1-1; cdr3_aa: CASSQDLNRDRGTEAFF; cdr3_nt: TGCGCCAGCAGCCAAGATCTTAATCGGGACAGGGGCACTGAAGCTTTCTTT
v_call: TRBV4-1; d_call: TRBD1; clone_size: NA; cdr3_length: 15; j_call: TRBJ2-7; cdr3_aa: CASSHSGQGAYEQYF; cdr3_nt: TGCGCCAGCAGCCACTCGGGACAGGGGGCTTACGAGCAGTACTTC
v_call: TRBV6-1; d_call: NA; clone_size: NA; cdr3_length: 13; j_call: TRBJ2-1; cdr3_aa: CASSRDSYNEQFF; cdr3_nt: TGTGCCAGCAGCCGGGACTCCTACAATGAGCAGTTCTTC
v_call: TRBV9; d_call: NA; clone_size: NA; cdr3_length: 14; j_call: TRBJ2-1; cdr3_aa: CASSPMSPYNEQFF; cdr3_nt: TGTGCCAGCAGCCCAATGAGCCCCTACAATGAGCAGTTCTTC
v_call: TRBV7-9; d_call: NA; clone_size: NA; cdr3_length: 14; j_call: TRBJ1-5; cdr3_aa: CASSLLGGNQPQHF; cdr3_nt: TGTGCCAGCAGCTTACTCGGGGGCAATCAGCCCCAGCATTTT
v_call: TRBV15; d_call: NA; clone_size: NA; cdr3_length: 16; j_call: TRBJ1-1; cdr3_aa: CATSTVRGKADTEAFF; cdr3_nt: TGTGCCACCAGCACCGTCAGGGGTAAAGCGGACACTGAAGCTTTCTTT
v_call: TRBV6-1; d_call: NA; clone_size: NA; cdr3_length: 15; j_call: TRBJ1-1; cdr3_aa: CASSDIAGSAPEAFF; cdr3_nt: TGTGCCAGCAGTGACATCGCCGGGTCGGCGCCTGAAGCTTTCTTT
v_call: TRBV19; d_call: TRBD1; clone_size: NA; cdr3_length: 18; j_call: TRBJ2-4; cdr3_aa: CASSKGTGEGVSKNIQYF; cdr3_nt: TGTGCCAGTAGTAAGGGGACAGGGGAGGGTGTGTCCAAAAACATTCAGTACTTC
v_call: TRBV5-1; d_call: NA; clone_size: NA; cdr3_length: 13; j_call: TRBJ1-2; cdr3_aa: CASSLGLNNFHTF; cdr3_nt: TGCGCCAGCAGCTTAGGACTGAATAATTTTCACACCTTC
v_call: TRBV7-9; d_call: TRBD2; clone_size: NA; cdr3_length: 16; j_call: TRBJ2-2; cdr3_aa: CASSLILAGALGELFF; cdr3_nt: TGTGCCAGCAGCTTGATACTAGCGGGAGCGTTAGGGGAGCTGTTTTTT
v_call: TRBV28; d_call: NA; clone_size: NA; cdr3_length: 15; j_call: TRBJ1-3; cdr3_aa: CASSLGPISGNTIYF; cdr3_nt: TGTGCCAGCAGTTTGGGCCCGATCTCTGGAAACACCATATATTTT
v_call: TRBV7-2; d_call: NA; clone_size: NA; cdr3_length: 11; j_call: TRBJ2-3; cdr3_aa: CASTSTDTQYF; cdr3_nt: TGTGCCAGCACTTCCACAGATACGCAGTATTTT
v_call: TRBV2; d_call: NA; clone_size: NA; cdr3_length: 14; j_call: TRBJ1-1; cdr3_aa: CASSLGGLNTEAFF; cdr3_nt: TGTGCCAGCAGTCTGGGAGGGCTGAACACTGAAGCTTTCTTT
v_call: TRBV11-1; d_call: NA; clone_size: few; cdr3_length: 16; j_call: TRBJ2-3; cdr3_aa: CASSSSLLASTDTQYF; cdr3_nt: TGTGCCAGCAGCTCCAGTTTGCTAGCGAGCACAGATACGCAGTATTTT
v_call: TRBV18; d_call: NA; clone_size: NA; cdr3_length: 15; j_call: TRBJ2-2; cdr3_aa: CASSVAETNTGELFF; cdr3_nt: TGTGCCAGCTCAGTAGCGGAAACGAACACCGGGGAGCTGTTTTTT
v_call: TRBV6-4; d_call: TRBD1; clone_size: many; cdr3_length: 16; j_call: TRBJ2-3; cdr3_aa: CASSDSPGQSTDTQYF; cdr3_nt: TGTGCCAGCAGTGACTCCCCGGGACAGAGCACAGATACGCAGTATTTT
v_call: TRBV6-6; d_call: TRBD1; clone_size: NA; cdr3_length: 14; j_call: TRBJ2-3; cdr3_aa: CASSLGQAPDTQYF; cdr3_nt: TGTGCCAGCAGTTTGGGACAGGCCCCAGATACGCAGTATTTT
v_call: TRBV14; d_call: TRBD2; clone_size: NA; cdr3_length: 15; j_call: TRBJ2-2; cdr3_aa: CASSQELAAAGELFF; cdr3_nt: TGTGCCAGCAGCCAAGAGCTAGCGGCAGCCGGGGAGCTGTTTTTT
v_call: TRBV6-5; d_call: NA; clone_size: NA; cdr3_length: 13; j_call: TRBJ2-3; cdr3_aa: CASSPRVTDTQYF; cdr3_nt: TGTGCCAGCAGTCCCAGGGTAACAGATACGCAGTATTTT
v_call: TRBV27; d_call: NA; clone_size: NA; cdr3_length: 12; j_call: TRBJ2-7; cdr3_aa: CASRDRFYEQYF; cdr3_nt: TGTGCCAGCAGGGACAGATTCTACGAGCAGTACTTC
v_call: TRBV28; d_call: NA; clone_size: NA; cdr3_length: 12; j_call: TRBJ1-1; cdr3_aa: CASSLVAEKAFF; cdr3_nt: TGTGCCAGCAGTTTAGTTGCGGAGAAAGCTTTCTTT
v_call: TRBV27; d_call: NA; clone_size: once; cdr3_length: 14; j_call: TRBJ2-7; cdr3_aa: CASSFDTSSYEQYF; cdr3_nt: TGTGCCAGCAGTTTCGACACTAGCTCCTACGAGCAGTACTTC
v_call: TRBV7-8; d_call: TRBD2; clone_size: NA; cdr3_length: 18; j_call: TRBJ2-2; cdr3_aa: CASSLRLAGGGNTGELFF; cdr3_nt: TGTGCCAGCAGCTTACGGCTAGCGGGAGGTGGGAACACCGGGGAGCTGTTTTTT
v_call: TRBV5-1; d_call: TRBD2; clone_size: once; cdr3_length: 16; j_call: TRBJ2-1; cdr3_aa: CASSLVTSGRANEQFF; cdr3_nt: TGCGCCAGCAGCTTGGTTACTAGCGGGAGGGCGAATGAGCAGTTCTTC
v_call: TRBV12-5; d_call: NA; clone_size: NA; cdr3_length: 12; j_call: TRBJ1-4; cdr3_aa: CASGLGEGKLFF; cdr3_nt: TGTGCTAGTGGTTTGGGGGAGGGAAAACTGTTTTTT
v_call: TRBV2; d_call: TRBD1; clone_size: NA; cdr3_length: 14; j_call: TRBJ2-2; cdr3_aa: CASIRDRNTGELFF; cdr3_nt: TGTGCCAGCATCCGGGACAGGAACACCGGGGAGCTGTTTTTT
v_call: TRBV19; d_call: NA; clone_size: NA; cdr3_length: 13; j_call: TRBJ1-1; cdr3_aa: CASSIGVNTEAFF; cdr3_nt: TGTGCCAGTAGTATCGGAGTGAACACTGAAGCTTTCTTT
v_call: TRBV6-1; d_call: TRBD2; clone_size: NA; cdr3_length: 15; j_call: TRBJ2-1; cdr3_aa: CASRGLAGTYNEQFF; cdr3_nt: TGTGCCAGCAGGGGACTAGCGGGAACCTACAATGAGCAGTTCTTC
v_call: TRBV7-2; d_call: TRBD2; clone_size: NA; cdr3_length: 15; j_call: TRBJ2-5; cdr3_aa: CASSFFWTSSETQYF; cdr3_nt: TGTGCCAGCAGCTTTTTCTGGACTAGCTCAGAGACCCAGTACTTC
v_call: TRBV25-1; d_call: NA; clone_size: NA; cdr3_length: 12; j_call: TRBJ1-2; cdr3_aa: CASSEFGEGYTF; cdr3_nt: TGTGCCAGCAGTGAGTTCGGGGAGGGCTACACCTTC
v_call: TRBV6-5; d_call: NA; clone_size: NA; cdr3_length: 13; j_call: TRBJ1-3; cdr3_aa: CASSPQAGNTIYF; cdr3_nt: TGTGCCAGCAGTCCTCAGGCTGGAAACACCATATATTTT
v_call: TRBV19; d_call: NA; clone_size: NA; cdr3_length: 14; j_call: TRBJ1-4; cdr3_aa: CASSPTGSNEKLFF; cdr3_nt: TGTGCCAGTAGTCCGACAGGCAGTAATGAAAAACTGTTTTTT
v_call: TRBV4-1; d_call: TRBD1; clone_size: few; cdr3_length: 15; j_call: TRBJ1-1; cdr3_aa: CASSQTGGEVTEAFF; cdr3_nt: TGCGCCAGCAGCCAGACAGGGGGCGAGGTCACTGAAGCTTTCTTT
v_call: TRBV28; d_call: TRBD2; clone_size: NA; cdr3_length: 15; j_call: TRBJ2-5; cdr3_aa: CASSSGLAGVGTQYF; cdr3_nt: TGTGCCAGCAGTTCGGGACTAGCGGGAGTAGGGACCCAGTACTTC
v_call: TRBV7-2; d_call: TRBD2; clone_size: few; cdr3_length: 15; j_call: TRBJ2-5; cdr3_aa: CASSWLAGGGETQYF; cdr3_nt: TGTGCCAGCAGCTGGCTAGCGGGAGGGGGGGAGACCCAGTACTTC
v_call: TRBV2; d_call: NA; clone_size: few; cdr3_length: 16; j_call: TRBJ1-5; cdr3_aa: CASSDLLAGNNQPQHF; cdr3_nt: TGTGCCAGCAGTGACCTTTTGGCAGGGAACAATCAGCCCCAGCATTTT
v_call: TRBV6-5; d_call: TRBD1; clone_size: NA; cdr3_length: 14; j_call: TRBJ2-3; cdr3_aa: CASSFLTGTDTQYF; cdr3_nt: TGTGCCAGCAGTTTCCTGACAGGGACAGATACGCAGTATTTT
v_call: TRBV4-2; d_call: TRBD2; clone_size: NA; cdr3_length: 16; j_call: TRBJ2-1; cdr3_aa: CASSQDGGSGRNEQFF; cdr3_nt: TGTGCCAGCAGCCAAGATGGCGGTAGCGGGAGAAATGAGCAGTTCTTC
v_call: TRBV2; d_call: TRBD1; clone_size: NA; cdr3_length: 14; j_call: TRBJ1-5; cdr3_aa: CASSGTGRNQPQHF; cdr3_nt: TGTGCCAGCAGTGGGACAGGGAGAAATCAGCCCCAGCATTTT
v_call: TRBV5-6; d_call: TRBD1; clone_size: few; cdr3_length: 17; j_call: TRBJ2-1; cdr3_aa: CASSLGTGFSSYNEQFF; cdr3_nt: TGTGCCAGCAGCTTGGGGACAGGGTTCAGCTCCTACAATGAGCAGTTCTTC